This TCR beta chain was sequenced during a study of OX40 agonist ivuxolimab in advanced cancers. J was trimmed by 5 bases and V by 8 bases; bases with no gene match: 13. Germline V CDR1 and CDR2: SNHLY, FYNNEI. The CDR3 totals 15 residues. Data came from immunoSEQ multiplex PCR; TCRdb stores just in-frame clones and leaves some out. The sample gives about 110,000 clones, 75% to 95% of which show up once; over 0.6% is in the top ten. The starting material was CD4+ or CD8+ T cells sorted from blood, obtained in a trial of the OX40 agonist ivuxolimab. V usage is TRBV2 and J usage is TRBJ2-5; 8 nucleotides match TRBD2. The TCR comes from an adult with an advanced solid tumor such as melanoma, head and neck, liver or kidney cancer. CDR3 loop: CASAETSVGSETQYF. For the CDR3, the DNA is TGTGCCAGCGCCGAGACTAGCGTGGGGTCTGAGACCCAGTACTTC.